This record looks at one T cell receptor beta chain sequence and its context. Original methodology: By means of reference gene primer amplification, nucleated cell counts were estimated. TCRdb's table, derived via immunoSEQ multiplex PCR, lists solely in-frame clones and lacks some. That table supplies the V and J calls and clone size; D and trimming were determined from the DNA. The sample yields 200,000 to 250,000 clones, approximately 80% seen once. The sample is drawn from a study of blood T cell repertoires in COVID-19. Study as a whole: Spain, Italy and the United States supplied samples that represented acute and convalescent COVID-19.

The CDR3 contains 18 residues. The ends lost 3 bases at V and 6 bases at J; junction bases unmatched: 17. Per germline, CDR1 KGHSH and CDR2 LQKENI. The chain links TRBV18 to TRBJ1-5; 7 bases match TRBD1. Material for sequencing was peripheral blood. The TCR sequence derives from a woman aged 45-65 years with acute or convalescent COVID-19. As DNA, the CDR3 is TGTGCCAGCTCACCCCCCTTAGGTAACAGGGGCGCAGGTCAGCCCCAGCATTTT. It translates to CASSPPLGNRGAGQPQHF. Full variable domain (rest looked up from reference TRBV18 and TRBJ1-5): NAGVMQNPRHLVRRRGQEARLRCSPMKGHSHVYWYRQLPEEGLKFMVYLQKENIIDESGMPKERFSAEFPKEGPSILRIQQVVRGDSAAYFCASSPPLGNRGAGQPQHFGDGTRLSIL.